The subject of this entry is one T cell receptor (beta chain). What it binds is not known. The sample belongs to a study of shared clonotypes between healthy human individuals. V lost 11 bases and J lost 4, with 12 bases in between. The CDR3 contains 11 residues. CDR1 is SEHNR and CDR2 is FQNEAQ in the germline V gene (reference sequence). Overall study results and limits: Naive subsets tended to show greater estimated richness than memory subsets.

Cells designated naive CD8 were CD45RO-negative and were positively selected for CCR7, with terminally differentiated effector memory CD45RA+ cells excluded. The data were produced by immunoSEQ multiplex PCR, yet TCRdb's version contains in-frame clones alone and is incomplete. Of approximately 2,000,000 clones in the sample, just over 90% were seen once. This TCR was sampled from a young man in good health. Some clones in this sample may be carry-over from other donors' samples. The rearrangement links TRBV7-9 to TRBJ2-7; tentatively, D is TRBD1 (6 bases). The sequenced sample consisted of naive CD8+ T cells from PBMCs. As DNA, the CDR3 is TGTGCCGCCGCAGGGGATTACGAGCAGTACTTC. Translated: CAAAGDYEQYF.